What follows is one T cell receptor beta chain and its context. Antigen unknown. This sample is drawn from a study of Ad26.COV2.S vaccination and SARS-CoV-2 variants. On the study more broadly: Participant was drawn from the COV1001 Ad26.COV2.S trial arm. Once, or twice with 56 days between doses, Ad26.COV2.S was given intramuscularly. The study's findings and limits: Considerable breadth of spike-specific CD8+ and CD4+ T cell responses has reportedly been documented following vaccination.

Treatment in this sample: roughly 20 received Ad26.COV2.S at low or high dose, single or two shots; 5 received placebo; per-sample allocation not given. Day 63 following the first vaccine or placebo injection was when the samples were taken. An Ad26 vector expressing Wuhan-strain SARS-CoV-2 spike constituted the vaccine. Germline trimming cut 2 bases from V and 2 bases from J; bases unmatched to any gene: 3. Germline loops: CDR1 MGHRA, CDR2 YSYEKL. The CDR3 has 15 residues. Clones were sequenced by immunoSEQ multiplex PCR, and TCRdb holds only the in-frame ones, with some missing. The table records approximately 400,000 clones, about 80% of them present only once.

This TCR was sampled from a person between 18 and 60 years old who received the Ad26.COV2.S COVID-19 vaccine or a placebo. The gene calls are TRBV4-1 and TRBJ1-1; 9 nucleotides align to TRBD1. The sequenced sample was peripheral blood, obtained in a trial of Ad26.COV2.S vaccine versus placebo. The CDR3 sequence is CASSQRGQGNTEAFF. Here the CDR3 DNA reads TGCGCCAGCAGCCAAAGGGGACAGGGTAACACTGAAGCTTTCTTT.